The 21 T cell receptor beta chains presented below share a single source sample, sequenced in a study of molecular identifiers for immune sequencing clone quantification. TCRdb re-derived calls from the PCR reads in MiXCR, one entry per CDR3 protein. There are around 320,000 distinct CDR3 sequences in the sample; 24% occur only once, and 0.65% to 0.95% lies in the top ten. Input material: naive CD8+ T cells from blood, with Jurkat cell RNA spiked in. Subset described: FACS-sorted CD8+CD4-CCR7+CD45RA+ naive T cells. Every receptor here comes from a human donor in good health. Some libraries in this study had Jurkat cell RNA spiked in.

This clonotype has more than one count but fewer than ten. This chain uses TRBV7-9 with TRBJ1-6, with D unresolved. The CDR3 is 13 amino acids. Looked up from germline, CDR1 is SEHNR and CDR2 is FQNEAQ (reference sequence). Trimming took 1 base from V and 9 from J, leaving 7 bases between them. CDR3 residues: CASSLGQLSPLHF. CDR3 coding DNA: TGTGCCAGCAGCTTAGGGCAGCTTTCACCCCTCCACTTT.

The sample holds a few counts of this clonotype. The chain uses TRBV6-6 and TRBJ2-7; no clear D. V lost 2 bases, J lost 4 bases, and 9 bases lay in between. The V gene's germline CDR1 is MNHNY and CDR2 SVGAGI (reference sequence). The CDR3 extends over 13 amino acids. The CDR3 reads CASSYGRIYEQYF. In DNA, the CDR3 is TGTGCCAGCAGTTACGGGCGGATTTACGAGCAGTACTTC.

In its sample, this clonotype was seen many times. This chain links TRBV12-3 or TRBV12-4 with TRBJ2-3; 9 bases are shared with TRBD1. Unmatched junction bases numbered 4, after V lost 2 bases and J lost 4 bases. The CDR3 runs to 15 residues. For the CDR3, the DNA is TGTGCCAGCAGTTTAACAGGGGGCATGTCAGATACGCAGTATTTT. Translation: CASSLTGGMSDTQYF.

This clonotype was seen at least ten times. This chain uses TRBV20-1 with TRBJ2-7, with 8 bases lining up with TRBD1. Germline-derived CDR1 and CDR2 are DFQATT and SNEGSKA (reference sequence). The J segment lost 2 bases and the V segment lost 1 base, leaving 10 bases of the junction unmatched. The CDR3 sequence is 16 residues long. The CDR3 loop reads CSARGARDRPPYEQYF. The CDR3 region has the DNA TGCAGTGCTAGAGGAGCACGGGACAGGCCTCCCTACGAGCAGTACTTC.

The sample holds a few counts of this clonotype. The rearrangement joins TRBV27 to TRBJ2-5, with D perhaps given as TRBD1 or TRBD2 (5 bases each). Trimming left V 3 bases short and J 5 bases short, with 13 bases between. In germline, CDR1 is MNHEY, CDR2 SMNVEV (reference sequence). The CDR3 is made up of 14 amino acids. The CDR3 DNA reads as TGTGCCAGCAGTTTGGGGGTTTCGGGCGAGACCCAGTACTTC. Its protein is CASSLGVSGETQYF.

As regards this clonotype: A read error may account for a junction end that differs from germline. CDR3 in amino acids: CSAHPGPSGGADTDTLYF. CDR3 DNA sequence: TGCAGTGCCCACCCCGGCCCTAGCGGGGGGGCTGACACAGATACGCTGTATTTT. The V and J genes are TRBV20-1 and TRBJ2-3; 12 bases match TRBD2. Germline V lookup: CDR1 DFQATT, CDR2 SNEGSKA (reference sequence). The CDR3 runs 18 residues.

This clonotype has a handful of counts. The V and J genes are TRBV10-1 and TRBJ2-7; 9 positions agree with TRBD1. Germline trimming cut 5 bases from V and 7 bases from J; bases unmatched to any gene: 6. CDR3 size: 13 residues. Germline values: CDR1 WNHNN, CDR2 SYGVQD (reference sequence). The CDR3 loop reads CASSLGTGQEQYF. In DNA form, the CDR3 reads TGCGCCAGCAGTCTCGGGACAGGGCAAGAGCAGTACTTC.

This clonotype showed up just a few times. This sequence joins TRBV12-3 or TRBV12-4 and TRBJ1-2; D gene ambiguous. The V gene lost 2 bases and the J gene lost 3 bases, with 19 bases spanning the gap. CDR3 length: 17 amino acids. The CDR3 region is CASSLRPSPNAYYGYTF. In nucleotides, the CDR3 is TGTGCCAGCAGTTTACGGCCCAGTCCCAACGCCTACTATGGCTACACCTTC.

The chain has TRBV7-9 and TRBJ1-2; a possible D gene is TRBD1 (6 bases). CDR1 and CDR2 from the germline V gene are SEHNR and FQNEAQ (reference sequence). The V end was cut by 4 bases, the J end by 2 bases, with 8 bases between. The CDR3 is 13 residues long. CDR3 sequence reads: CASSSGQNYGYTF. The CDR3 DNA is TGTGCCAGCAGCTCCGGACAGAACTATGGCTACACCTTC.

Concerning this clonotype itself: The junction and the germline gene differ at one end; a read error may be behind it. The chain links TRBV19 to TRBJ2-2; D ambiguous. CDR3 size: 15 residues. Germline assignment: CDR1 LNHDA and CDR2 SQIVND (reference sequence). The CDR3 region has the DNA TGTGCCAGAAGTATTCAGGACGGGAACACCGGGGAGCTGTTTTTT. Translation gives CARSIQDGNTGELFF.

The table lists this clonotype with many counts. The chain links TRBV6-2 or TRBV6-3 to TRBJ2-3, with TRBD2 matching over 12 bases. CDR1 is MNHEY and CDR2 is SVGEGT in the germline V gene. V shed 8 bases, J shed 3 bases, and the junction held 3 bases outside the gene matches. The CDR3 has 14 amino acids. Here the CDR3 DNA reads TGTGCCAGCTCTAGCGGGGGGGCAACAGATACGCAGTATTTT. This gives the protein CASSSGGATDTQYF.

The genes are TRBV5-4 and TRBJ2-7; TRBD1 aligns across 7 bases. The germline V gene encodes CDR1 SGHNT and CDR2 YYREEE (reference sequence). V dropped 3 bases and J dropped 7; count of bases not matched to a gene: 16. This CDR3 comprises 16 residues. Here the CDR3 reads CASSSAIGQVFGEQYF. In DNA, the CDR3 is TGTGCCAGCAGCTCTGCTATCGGACAGGTATTTGGGGAGCAGTACTTC. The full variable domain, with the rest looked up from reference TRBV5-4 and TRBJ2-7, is ETGVTQSPTHLIKTRGQQVTLRCSSQSGHNTVSWYQQALGQGPQFIFQYYREEENGRGNFPPRFSGLQFPNYSSELNVNALELDDSALYLCASSSAIGQVFGEQYFGPGTRLTVT.

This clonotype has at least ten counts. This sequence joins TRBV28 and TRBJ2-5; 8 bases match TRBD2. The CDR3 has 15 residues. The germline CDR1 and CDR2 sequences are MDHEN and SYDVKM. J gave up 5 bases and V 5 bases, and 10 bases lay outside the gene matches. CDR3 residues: CASSIGLARPETQYF. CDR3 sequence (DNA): TGTGCCAGCAGTATCGGACTAGCTCGGCCCGAGACCCAGTACTTC.

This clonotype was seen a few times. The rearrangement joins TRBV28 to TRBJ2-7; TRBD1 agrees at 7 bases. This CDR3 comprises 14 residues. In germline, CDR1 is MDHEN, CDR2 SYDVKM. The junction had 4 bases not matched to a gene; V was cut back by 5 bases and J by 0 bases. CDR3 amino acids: CASSDRDSSYEQYF. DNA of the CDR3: TGTGCCAGCAGTGACAGGGATAGCTCCTACGAGCAGTACTTC. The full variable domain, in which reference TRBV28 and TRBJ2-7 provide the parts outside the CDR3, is DVKVTQSSRYLVKRTGEKVFLECVQDMDHENMFWYRQDPGLGLRLIYFSYDVKMKEKGDIPEGYSVSREKKERFSLILESASTNQTSMYLCASSDRDSSYEQYFGPGTRLTVT.

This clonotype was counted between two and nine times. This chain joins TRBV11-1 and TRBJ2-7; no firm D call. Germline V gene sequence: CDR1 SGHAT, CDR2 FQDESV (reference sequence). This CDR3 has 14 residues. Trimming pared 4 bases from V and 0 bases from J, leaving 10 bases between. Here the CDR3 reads CASSYLRGSYEQYF. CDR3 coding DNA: TGTGCCAGCAGCTATCTAAGAGGCTCCTACGAGCAGTACTTC.

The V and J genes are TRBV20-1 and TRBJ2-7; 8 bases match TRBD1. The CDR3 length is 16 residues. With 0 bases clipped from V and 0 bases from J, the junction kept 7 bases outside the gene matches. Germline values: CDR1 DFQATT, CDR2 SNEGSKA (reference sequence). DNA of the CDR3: TGCAGTGCTAGAGATCCCTCAGGGGGCAGCTCCTACGAGCAGTACTTC. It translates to CSARDPSGGSSYEQYF.

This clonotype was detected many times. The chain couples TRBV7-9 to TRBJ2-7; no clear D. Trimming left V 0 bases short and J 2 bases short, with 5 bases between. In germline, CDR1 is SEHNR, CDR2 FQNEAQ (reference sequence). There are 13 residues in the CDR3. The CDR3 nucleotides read TGTGCCAGCAGCTTAGCCGGCACCTACGAGCAGTACTTC. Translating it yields CASSLAGTYEQYF.

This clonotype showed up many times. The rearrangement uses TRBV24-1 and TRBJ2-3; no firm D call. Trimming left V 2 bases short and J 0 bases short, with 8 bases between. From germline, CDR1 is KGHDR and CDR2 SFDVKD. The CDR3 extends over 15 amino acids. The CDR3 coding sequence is TGTGCCACCAGTGATTACCATGACAGCACAGATACGCAGTATTTT. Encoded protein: CATSDYHDSTDTQYF.

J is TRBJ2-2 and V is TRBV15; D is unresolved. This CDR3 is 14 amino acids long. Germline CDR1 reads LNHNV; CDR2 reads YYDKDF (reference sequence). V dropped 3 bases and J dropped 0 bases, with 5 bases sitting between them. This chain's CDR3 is CATSSGSNTGELFF. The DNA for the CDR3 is TGTGCCACCAGCAGCGGGTCGAACACCGGGGAGCTGTTTTTT.

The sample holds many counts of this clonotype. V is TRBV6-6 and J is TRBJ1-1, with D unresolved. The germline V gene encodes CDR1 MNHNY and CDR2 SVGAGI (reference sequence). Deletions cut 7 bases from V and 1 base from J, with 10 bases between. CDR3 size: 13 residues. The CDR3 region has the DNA TGTGCCAGCAACGGGAGGCGGAACACTGAAGCTTTCTTT. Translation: CASNGRRNTEAFF.

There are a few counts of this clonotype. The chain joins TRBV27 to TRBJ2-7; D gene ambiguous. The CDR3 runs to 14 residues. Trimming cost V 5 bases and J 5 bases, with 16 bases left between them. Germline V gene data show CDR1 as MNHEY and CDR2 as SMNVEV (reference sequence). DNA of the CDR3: TGTGCCAGCAGTGACGGATTTGGGGTCCACGAGCAGTACTTC. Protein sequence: CASSDGFGVHEQYF.